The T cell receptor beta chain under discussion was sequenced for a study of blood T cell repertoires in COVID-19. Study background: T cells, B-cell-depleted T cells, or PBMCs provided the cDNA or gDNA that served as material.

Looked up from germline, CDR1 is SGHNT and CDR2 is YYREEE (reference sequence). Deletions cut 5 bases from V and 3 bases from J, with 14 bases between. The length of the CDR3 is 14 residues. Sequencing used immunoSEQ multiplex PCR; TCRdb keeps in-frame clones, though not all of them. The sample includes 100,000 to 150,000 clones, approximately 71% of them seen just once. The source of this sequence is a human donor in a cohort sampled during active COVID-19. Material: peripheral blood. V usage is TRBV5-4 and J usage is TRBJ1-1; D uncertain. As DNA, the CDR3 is TGTGCCAGCAGAACACAACCACGGGACACTGAAGCTTTCTTT. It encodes CASRTQPRDTEAFF. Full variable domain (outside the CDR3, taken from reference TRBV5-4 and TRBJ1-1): ETGVTQSPTHLIKTRGQQVTLRCSSQSGHNTVSWYQQALGQGPQFIFQYYREEENGRGNFPPRFSGLQFPNYSSELNVNALELDDSALYLCASRTQPRDTEAFFGQGTRLTVV.